Included here is one T cell receptor (beta chain) sequence, with context. The antigen is unknown. Terminally differentiated effector memory CD45RA+ cells were excluded by CCR7 positive selection of CD45RO-negative cells. This sample stems from a study of shared clonotypes between healthy human individuals. Study-level background: CD4 naive and memory got three plates each, CD8 naive two, CD8 memory one. Study conclusions and caveats: A few donors held about 5% of naive CD4 clonotypes in common. Naive subsets usually exceeded memory subsets in estimated richness.

On sorted subsets, replicate PCRs used 150 to 250 ng DNA, or approximately 33,000 T cell genomes. TCRdb keeps only in-frame clones here, not all; method: immunoSEQ multiplex PCR. The data contain millions of clones, about 95% of them singletons. The sequenced sample was naive CD8+ T cells sorted from blood. The source of this sequence is a man between 18 and 29 years old in good health.

The CDR3: CATWANEQFF. CDR3 nucleotides: TGTGCCACCTGGGCGAATGAGCAGTTCTTC. V is TRBV6-5 and J is TRBJ2-1; D is unresolved. This CDR3 contains 10 residues. Deletions cut 10 bases from V and 7 bases from J, with 8 bases between. CDR1 and CDR2 from the germline V gene are MNHEY and SVGAGI.